Sequencing of this T cell receptor (beta chain) was carried out in a study of shared clonotypes between healthy human individuals. The count of this clone is one. Only in-frame clones appear in the TCRdb table, and some are missing; sequencing was by immunoSEQ multiplex PCR. The sample has approximately 1.4 million clones, 95% to 99% seen once. V was clipped by 6 bases and J by 6 bases; unmatched bases: 10. The CDR3 length is 16 residues. In germline, CDR1 is SGHAT, CDR2 FQNNGV. This chain connects TRBV11-2 to TRBJ2-1; 11 positions agree with TRBD2. The receptor was isolated from a man under 40 in good health. The sample taken for sequencing was naive CD4+ T cells sorted from blood. Described subset: CD45RA+ positively selected. CDR3 region: CASRRIAGGPGNEQFF. For the CDR3, the DNA is TGTGCCAGCAGGCGGATAGCGGGAGGGCCGGGCAATGAGCAGTTCTTC. Variable domain in full (rest from reference TRBV11-2 and TRBJ2-1): EAGVAQSPRYKIIEKRQSVAFWCNPISGHATLYWYQQILGQGPKLLIQFQNNGVVDDSQLPKDRFSAERLKGVDSTLKIQPAKLEDSAVYLCASRRIAGGPGNEQFFGPGTRLTVL.